The source of this T cell receptor (beta chain) is a study of T cell responses to AZD1222 COVID-19 vaccine. Study-level results: Spike-specific TCR depth and breadth grew after two AZD1222 doses.

Here immunoSEQ multiplex PCR was the method, and the copy in TCRdb shows in-frame clones only, minus some. The table shows around 160,000 clones, with around 94% occurring only once. Comment on this clone: The antigen remains unidentified.

CDR3 size: 13 residues. The V gene lost 0 bases and the J gene lost 7 bases, with 9 bases spanning the gap. Germline assignment: CDR1 GTSNPN and CDR2 SVGIG (reference sequence). The chain is built from TRBV30 and TRBJ1-4, with D unclear. This TCR came from an adult who received the AZD1222 COVID-19 vaccine. This specimen consisted of peripheral blood, obtained 28 days after the second AZD1222 dose. This CDR3 is CAWSVIRGEKLFF. CDR3 nucleotide sequence: TGTGCCTGGAGTGTAATCAGAGGTGAAAAACTGTTTTTT.